This TCR beta chain was identified in a study of T-cell reconstitution after alpha-beta-depleted transplantation in children. Only a few counts were recorded for this clonotype. What it binds is unknown. The study, taken as a whole, reports: A year post-transplant, T-cell counts and diversity derived mostly from newly produced T cells. It was surviving recipient T cells and thymic progenitors that gave some patients high TCRbeta diversity at day 60. Several hundred graft clones that had expanded were reportedly the source of alpha-beta T cells about two months after transplant.

The TCRbeta library was prepared with unique molecular identifiers. TCRdb recomputed calls from the PCR reads with MiXCR, one row per CDR3 protein. This repertoire shows 250,000 to 300,000 distinct CDR3 sequences, 9.5% to 13% found once; its top ten account for less than 9%. The CDR3 spans 14 residues. Germline CDR1 SGHTA, CDR2 FQGNSA. After removal of 8 bases from V and 6 bases from J, the junction contained 8 bases not matched to a gene. The chain combines TRBV7-2 with TRBJ2-1, with TRBD1 identical over 9 bases. This TCR was recovered from a boy under two years old with acute myeloid leukemia, due to receive a stem cell transplant. Sequencing was performed on PBMCs, taken before TCRalphabeta/CD19-depleted stem cell transplant. CDR3 DNA sequence: TGTGCCAGCGGGCGGGACAGGGTGACCAATGAGCAGTTCTTC. It specifies CASGRDRVTNEQFF.